This paragraph covers one TCR beta chain sequence. This specimen comes from a study of T cells in Graves' hyperthyroidism and ophthalmopathy. What was amplified from RNA transcripts were TCR beta CDR3 regions. HTBI primers were used for first-round RT-PCR of the TCR CDR3. Via MiXCR, TCRdb re-called the multiplex PCR reads, giving one row per CDR3 protein. Here the sample spans around 440,000 distinct CDR3 sequences, about 15% being singletons. V shed 4 bases, J shed 3 bases, and the junction held 5 bases outside the gene matches. In germline, CDR1 is LGHNA, CDR2 YSLEER. This CDR3 contains 17 residues. Sequencing was carried out using blood. This chain uses TRBV4-3 with TRBJ2-1, with 14 bases lining up with TRBD2. This TCR came from a woman younger than 35 with Graves' hyperthyroidism. DNA of the CDR3: TGCGCCAGCAGCCCGGGACTAGCGGGAGTCCGCTACAATGAGCAGTTCTTC. Its protein is CASSPGLAGVRYNEQFF.